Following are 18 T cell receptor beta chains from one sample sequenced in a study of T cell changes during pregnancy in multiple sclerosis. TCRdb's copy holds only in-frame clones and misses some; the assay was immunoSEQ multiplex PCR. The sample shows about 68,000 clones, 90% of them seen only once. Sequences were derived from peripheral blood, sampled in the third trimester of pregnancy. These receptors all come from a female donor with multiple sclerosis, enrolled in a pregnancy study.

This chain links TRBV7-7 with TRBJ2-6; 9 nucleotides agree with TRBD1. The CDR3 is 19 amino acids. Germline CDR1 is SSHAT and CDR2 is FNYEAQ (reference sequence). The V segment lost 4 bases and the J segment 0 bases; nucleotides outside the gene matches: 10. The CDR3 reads CASSSGQGPVHSGANVLTF. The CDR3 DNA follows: TGTGCCAGCAGCTCAGGACAGGGGCCCGTACACTCTGGGGCCAACGTCCTGACTTTC.

The CDR3 loop is CASSLLAGAYEQYF. For the CDR3, the DNA is TGTGCCAGTAGTCTACTAGCGGGGGCCTACGAGCAGTACTTC. The chain uses TRBV19 and TRBJ2-7, with TRBD2 matching over 11 bases. The CDR3 runs 14 residues. J was trimmed by 2 bases and V by 5 bases; bases with no gene match: 2. The germline V gene encodes CDR1 LNHDA and CDR2 SQIVND (reference sequence).

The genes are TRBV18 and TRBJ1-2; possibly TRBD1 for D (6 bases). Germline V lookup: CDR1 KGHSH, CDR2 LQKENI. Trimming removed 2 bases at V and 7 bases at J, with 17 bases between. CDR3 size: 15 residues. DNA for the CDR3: TGTGCCAGCTCACCAGGGCAGGGGAGTTCCCCTGGCTACACCTTC. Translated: CASSPGQGSSPGYTF.

The chain's CDR3 is CASSPISGGYTF. CDR3 DNA: TGTGCCAGCAGCCCCATTTCGGGTGGCTACACCTTC. The rearrangement links TRBV7-2 to TRBJ1-2, with D unclear. V was clipped by 5 bases and J by 7 bases, with 11 bases between them. CDR1 and CDR2 (germline): SGHTA, FQGNSA. The CDR3 covers 12 residues.

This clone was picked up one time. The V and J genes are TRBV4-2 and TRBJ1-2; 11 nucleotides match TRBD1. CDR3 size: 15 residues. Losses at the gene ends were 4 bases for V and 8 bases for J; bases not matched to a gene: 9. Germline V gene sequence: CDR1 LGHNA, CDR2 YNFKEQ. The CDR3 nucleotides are TGTGCCAGCAGCCGAGCGGGACAGGGGGTAGAAGGCTACACCTTC. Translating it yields CASSRAGQGVEGYTF.

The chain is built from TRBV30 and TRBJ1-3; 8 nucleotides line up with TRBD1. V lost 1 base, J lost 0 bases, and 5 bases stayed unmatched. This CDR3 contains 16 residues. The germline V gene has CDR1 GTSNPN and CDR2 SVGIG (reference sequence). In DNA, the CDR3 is TGTGCCTGGAGTGAGTCGACAGGGGCCTCTGGAAACACCATATATTTT. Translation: CAWSESTGASGNTIYF.

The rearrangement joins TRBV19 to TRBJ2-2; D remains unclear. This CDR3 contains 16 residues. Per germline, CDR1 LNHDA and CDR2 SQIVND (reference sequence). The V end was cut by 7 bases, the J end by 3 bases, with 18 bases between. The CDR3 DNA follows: TGTGCCAGTATGGCATGGAGCGCGGCCGACACCGGGGAGCTGTTTTTT. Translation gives CASMAWSAADTGELFF.

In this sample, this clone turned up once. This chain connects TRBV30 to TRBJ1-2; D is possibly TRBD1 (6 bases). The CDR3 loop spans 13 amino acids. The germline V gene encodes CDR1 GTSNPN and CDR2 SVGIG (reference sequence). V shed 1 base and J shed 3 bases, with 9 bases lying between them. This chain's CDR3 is CAWSADSDYGYTF. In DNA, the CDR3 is TGTGCCTGGAGTGCGGACAGCGACTATGGCTACACCTTC.

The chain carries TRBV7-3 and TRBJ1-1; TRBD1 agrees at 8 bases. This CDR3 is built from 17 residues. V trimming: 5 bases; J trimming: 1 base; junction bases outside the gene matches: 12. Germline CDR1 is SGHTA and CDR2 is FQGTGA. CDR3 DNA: TGTGCCAGCAGCCCCGGGGGGACAGGATTGTGGAACACTGAAGCTTTCTTT. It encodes CASSPGGTGLWNTEAFF.

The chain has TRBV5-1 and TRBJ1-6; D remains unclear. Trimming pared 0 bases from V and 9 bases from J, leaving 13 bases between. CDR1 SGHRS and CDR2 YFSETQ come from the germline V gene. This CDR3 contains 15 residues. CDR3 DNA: TGCGCCAGCAGCTTGGAAGGGATGGGGAGTTCACCCCTCCACTTT. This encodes CASSLEGMGSSPLHF. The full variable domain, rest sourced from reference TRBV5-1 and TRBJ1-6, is KAGVTQTPRYLIKTRGQQVTLSCSPISGHRSVSWYQQTPGQGLQFLFEYFSETQRNKGNFPGRFSGRQFSNSRSEMNVSTLELGDSALYLCASSLEGMGSSPLHFGNGTRLTVT.

The CDR3 protein is CASGLVSNSGYTF. For the CDR3, the DNA is TGTGCTAGTGGTTTGGTATCCAACAGTGGCTACACCTTC. V is TRBV12-5 and J is TRBJ1-2; D is unclear. V lost 0 bases, J lost 7 bases, and 9 bases lay in between. Looked up from germline, CDR1 is LGHNT and CDR2 is FRNRAP. This CDR3 is 13 amino acids long.

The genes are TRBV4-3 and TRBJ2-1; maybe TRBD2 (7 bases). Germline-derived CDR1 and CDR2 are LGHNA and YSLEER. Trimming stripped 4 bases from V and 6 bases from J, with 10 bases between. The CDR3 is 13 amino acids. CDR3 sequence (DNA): TGCGCCAGCAGCCGAGGGGGGGCCAATGAGCAGTTCTTC. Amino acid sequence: CASSRGGANEQFF.

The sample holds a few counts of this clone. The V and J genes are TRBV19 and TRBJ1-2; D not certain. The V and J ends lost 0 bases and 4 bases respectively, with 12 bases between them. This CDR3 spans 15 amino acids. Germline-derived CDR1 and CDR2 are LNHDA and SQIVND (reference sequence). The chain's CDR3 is CASSIEGGNFYGYTF. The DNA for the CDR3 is TGTGCCAGTAGTATAGAAGGCGGGAACTTCTATGGCTACACCTTC.

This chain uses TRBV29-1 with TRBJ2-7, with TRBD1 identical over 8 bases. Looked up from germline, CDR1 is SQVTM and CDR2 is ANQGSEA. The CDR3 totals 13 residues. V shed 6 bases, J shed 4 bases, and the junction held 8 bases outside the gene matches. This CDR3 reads CSVQTGVRYEQYF. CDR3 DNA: TGCAGCGTGCAGACAGGGGTAAGATACGAGCAGTACTTC.

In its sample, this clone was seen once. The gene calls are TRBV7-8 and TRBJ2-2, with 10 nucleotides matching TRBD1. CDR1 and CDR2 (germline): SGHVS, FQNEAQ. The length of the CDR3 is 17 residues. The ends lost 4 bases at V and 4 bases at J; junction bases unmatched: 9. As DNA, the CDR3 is TGTGCCAGCAGCTCGGCAAGGACAGGGGGAGGCACCGGGGAGCTGTTTTTT. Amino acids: CASSSARTGGGTGELFF.

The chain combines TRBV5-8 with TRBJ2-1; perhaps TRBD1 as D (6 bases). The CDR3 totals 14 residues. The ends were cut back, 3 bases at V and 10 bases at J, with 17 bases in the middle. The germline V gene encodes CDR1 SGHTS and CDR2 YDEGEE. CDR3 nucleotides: TGTGCCAGCAGCTCAAATGACAGGTTGCAAGAGCAGTTCTTC. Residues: CASSSNDRLQEQFF.

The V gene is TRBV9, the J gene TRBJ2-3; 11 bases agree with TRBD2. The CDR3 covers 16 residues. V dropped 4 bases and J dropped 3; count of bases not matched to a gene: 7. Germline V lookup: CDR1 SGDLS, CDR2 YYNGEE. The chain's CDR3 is CASSLTGLAETDTQYF. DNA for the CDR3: TGTGCCAGCAGCCTAACGGGACTAGCGGAGACAGATACGCAGTATTTT.

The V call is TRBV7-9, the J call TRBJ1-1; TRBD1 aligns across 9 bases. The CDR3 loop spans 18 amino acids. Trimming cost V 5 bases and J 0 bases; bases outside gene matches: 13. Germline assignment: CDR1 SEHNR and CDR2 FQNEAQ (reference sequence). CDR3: CASSPGTGMYRVNTEAFF. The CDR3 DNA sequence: TGTGCCAGCAGCCCAGGGACAGGGATGTATAGGGTGAACACTGAAGCTTTCTTT.